These 20 T cell receptor beta chains share one sample of origin, sequenced in a study of control samples from healthy donors and cancer patients. Here immunoSEQ multiplex PCR was the method, and the copy in TCRdb shows in-frame clones only, minus some. The sample lists some 87,000 clones, 75% to 85% occurring once. Sequences were obtained from PBMCs. The receptor set was obtained from a man aged 55 to 69 with head and neck cancer.

J is TRBJ2-3 and V is TRBV10-3; TRBD2 is a possible D gene (5 bases). V lost 10 bases to trimming and J lost 1 base, with 12 bases between them. The CDR3 loop spans 13 amino acids. The germline V gene has CDR1 ENHRY and CDR2 SYGVKD. The CDR3 loop reads CASAGLGTDTQYF. CDR3 DNA: TGTGCCAGCGCAGGACTGGGCACAGATACGCAGTATTTT.

The chain recombines TRBV5-1 with TRBJ2-3; the match to TRBD2 covers 7 bases. V trimming: 4 bases; J trimming: 6 bases; junction bases outside the gene matches: 8. Looked up from germline, CDR1 is SGHRS and CDR2 is YFSETQ. The CDR3 loop spans 14 amino acids. This chain's CDR3 is CASSQAGLQDTQYF. DNA for the CDR3: TGCGCCAGCAGCCAAGCGGGGCTTCAGGATACGCAGTATTTT. Using reference TRBV5-1 and TRBJ2-3 for the parts outside the CDR3, the full variable domain is KAGVTQTPRYLIKTRGQQVTLSCSPISGHRSVSWYQQTPGQGLQFLFEYFSETQRNKGNFPGRFSGRQFSNSRSEMNVSTLELGDSALYLCASSQAGLQDTQYFGPGTRLTVL.

The V gene is TRBV3-1 (or the pseudogene TRBV3-2), the J gene TRBJ1-2; TRBD1 aligns across 8 bases. CDR3 length: 15 amino acids. Germline loops: CDR1 LGHDT, CDR2 YNNKEL (reference sequence). The V and J ends lost 1 base and 1 base, in that order; junction bases with no gene match: 2. The CDR3 is CASSQGTGINYGYTF. The CDR3 DNA is TGTGCCAGCAGCCAAGGGACAGGGATTAACTATGGCTACACCTTC.

This clone has more than one count but fewer than ten. This CDR3 is also generated by other DNA sequences in the sample. CDR3 nucleotide sequence: TGTGCCAGCAGCGTCCGGGACAGTAATTCACCCCTCCACTTT. Translated, it gives CASSVRDSNSPLHF. V is TRBV9 and J is TRBJ1-6; TRBD1 matches at 7 bases. The CDR3 spans 14 residues. CDR1 SGDLS and CDR2 YYNGEE come from the germline V gene. J gave up 6 bases and V 2 bases, and 2 bases lay outside the gene matches. Based on the CDR3 plus reference TRBV9 and TRBJ1-6, the full variable domain is DSGVTQTPKHLITATGQRVTLRCSPRSGDLSVYWYQQSLDQGLQFLIQYYNGEERAKGNILERFSAQQFPDLHSELNLSSLELGDSALYFCASSVRDSNSPLHFGNGTRLTVT.

The chain links TRBV11-2 to TRBJ2-3; D is uncertain. The germline CDR1 and CDR2 sequences are SGHAT and FQNNGV. V was cut by 1 base and J by 3 bases, with 14 bases left in between. The CDR3 runs 16 residues. For the CDR3, the DNA is TGTGCCAGCAGCTTAGTTGCGGCCAGAATAACAGATACGCAGTATTTT. Its translation: CASSLVAARITDTQYF.

V is TRBV25-1 and J is TRBJ2-2; perhaps TRBD1 as D (5 bases). With 6 bases removed from V and 6 bases from J, the gap between germline ends came to 11 bases. The CDR3 extends over 13 amino acids. In germline, CDR1 is MGHDK, CDR2 SYGVNS. The CDR3 here is CASREAGPGELFF. CDR3 DNA sequence: TGTGCCAGCAGAGAGGCAGGGCCCGGGGAGCTGTTTTTT.

Here the CDR3 DNA reads TGTGCCAGTAGTATGTCGTCAGGGCCCCTCTACACCGGGGAGCTGTTTTTT. Translating it yields CASSMSSGPLYTGELFF. The chain links TRBV19 to TRBJ2-2; tentatively, D is TRBD1 (5 bases). The CDR3 covers 17 residues. V shed 3 bases and J shed 3 bases, with 17 bases lying between them. The V gene's germline CDR1 is LNHDA and CDR2 SQIVND (reference sequence).

The rearrangement joins TRBV7-9 to TRBJ2-7, with 12 bases that match TRBD2. Trimming took 5 bases from V and 3 from J; bases not matched to a gene: 8. This CDR3 contains 16 residues. In germline, CDR1 is SEHNR, CDR2 FQNEAQ (reference sequence). CDR3 nucleotide sequence: TGTGCCAGCAGCGCAAGACTAGCGGGAGTGTACTACGAGCAGTACTTC. Protein: CASSARLAGVYYEQYF.

This chain uses TRBV18 with TRBJ2-5, with 9 bases identical to TRBD1. Per the germline V gene, CDR1 is KGHSH and CDR2 is LQKENI. The CDR3 covers 13 residues. V trimming: 6 bases; J trimming: 4 bases; junction bases outside the gene matches: 3. CDR3 protein: CASSQGQGETQYF. For the CDR3, the DNA is TGTGCCAGCTCCCAGGGACAGGGAGAGACCCAGTACTTC. Full variable domain (missing parts from reference TRBV18 and TRBJ2-5): NAGVMQNPRHLVRRRGQEARLRCSPMKGHSHVYWYRQLPEEGLKFMVYLQKENIIDESGMPKERFSAEFPKEGPSILRIQQVVRGDSAAYFCASSQGQGETQYFGPGTRLLVL.

The V and J genes are TRBV5-6 and TRBJ1-5; a possible D gene is TRBD1 (6 bases). V was pared by 0 bases and J by 4 bases, with 14 bases between. Looked up from germline, CDR1 is SGHDT and CDR2 is YYEEEE. There are 16 residues in the CDR3. The CDR3 sequence: CASSLEGRGWNQPQHF. In DNA form, the CDR3 reads TGTGCCAGCAGCTTGGAAGGCAGGGGTTGGAATCAGCCCCAGCATTTT. The full variable domain, its missing parts supplied by reference TRBV5-6 and TRBJ1-5, is DAGVTQSPTHLIKTRGQQVTLRCSPKSGHDTVSWYQQALGQGPQFIFQYYEEEERQRGNFPDRFSGHQFPNYSSELNVNALLLGDSALYLCASSLEGRGWNQPQHFGDGTRLSIL.

This clone has only one observation. The chain combines TRBV19 with TRBJ2-7, with D tentatively TRBD1 (6 bases). Deletions cut 7 bases from V and 2 bases from J, with 15 bases between. Germline lookup yields CDR1 LNHDA and CDR2 SQIVND (reference sequence). The CDR3 totals 14 residues. The CDR3 DNA follows: TGTGCCAGTAATAGGGCAGGGGAAACCTACGAGCAGTACTTC. Translated: CASNRAGETYEQYF.

The chain combines TRBV6-1 with TRBJ1-5; D unresolved. The V and J ends lost 0 bases and 0 bases respectively, with 9 bases between them. Germline CDR1 reads MNHNS; CDR2 reads SASEGT. This CDR3 region has 16 residues. The CDR3 reads CASSEAPAYSNQPQHF. DNA of the CDR3: TGTGCCAGCAGTGAAGCCCCAGCTTATAGCAATCAGCCCCAGCATTTT.

This chain links TRBV7-2 with TRBJ1-2, with 7 bases lining up with TRBD1. The CDR3 has 14 amino acids. V was clipped by 4 bases and J by 3 bases; unmatched bases: 5. Germline CDR1 SGHTA, CDR2 FQGNSA. DNA for the CDR3: TGTGCCAGCAGCTCACCGACAGGGCACTATGGCTACACCTTC. It translates to CASSSPTGHYGYTF.

The rearrangement links TRBV11-2 to TRBJ2-1; 10 bases are shared with TRBD1. V lost 5 bases and J lost 0; bases outside the gene matches: 7. The CDR3 contains 17 residues. The germline gives CDR1 SGHAT, CDR2 FQNNGV. In DNA form, the CDR3 reads TGTGCCAGCAGCCCGGACAGGGGGTCCCCCTCCTACAATGAGCAGTTCTTC. Protein product: CASSPDRGSPSYNEQFF.

This clone appeared a single time. The chain couples TRBV6-5 to TRBJ2-7; 12 nucleotides align to TRBD2. The CDR3 spans 15 residues. Germline V lookup: CDR1 MNHEY, CDR2 SVGAGI. J lost 2 bases, V lost 6 bases, and 5 bases had no gene match. CDR3 coding DNA: TGTGCCAGCAGCATGACTAGCGGGGGAACCTACGAGCAGTACTTC. Its protein is CASSMTSGGTYEQYF.

The CDR3 loop is CASSFGDRGSYEQYF. In DNA form, the CDR3 reads TGTGCCAGCAGTTTTGGAGACAGGGGCTCCTACGAGCAGTACTTC. This chain connects TRBV27 to TRBJ2-7, with 8 bases identical to TRBD1. Germline V gives CDR1 MNHEY, CDR2 SMNVEV (reference sequence). The CDR3 length is 15 residues. V was clipped by 3 bases and J by 0 bases; unmatched bases: 4.

The V call is TRBV6-5, the J call TRBJ1-5; 9 bases are shared with TRBD1. CDR3 size: 16 residues. The ends lost 1 base at V and 4 bases at J; junction bases unmatched: 5. CDR1 and CDR2 (germline): MNHEY, SVGAGI. CDR3 bases: TGTGCCAGCAGTTACTTCGGGACAGGGAGGAATCAGCCCCAGCATTTT. Residues: CASSYFGTGRNQPQHF.

A few counts support this clone. This CDR3 is also generated by other DNA sequences in the sample. V and J are TRBV7-9 and TRBJ1-6; no definite D call. V dropped 3 bases and J dropped 9 bases, with 9 bases sitting between them. The CDR3 runs 13 residues. The germline gives CDR1 SEHNR, CDR2 FQNEAQ (reference sequence). The CDR3 is CASSLHSLSPLHF. CDR3 nucleotides: TGTGCCAGCAGCTTGCACAGTCTTTCACCCCTCCACTTT.

In nucleotides, the CDR3 is TGTGCCAGTAGATCCCTTTCGCGGGGAATAGATTCACCCCTCCACTTT. Translating gives CASRSLSRGIDSPLHF. This chain links TRBV19 with TRBJ1-6; D is uncertain. V was trimmed by 6 bases and J by 8 bases, leaving 20 bases between them. Germline CDR1 and CDR2: LNHDA and SQIVND (reference sequence). CDR3 size: 16 residues. The whole variable domain, remainder taken from reference TRBV19 and TRBJ1-6, is DGGITQSPKYLFRKEGQNVTLSCEQNLNHDAMYWYRQDPGQGLRLIYYSQIVNDFQKGDIAEGYSVSREKKESFPLTVTSAQKNPTAFYLCASRSLSRGIDSPLHFGNGTRLTVT.

The CDR3 bases are TGTGCCACCAGAGGAGGAGGTTCTAATGAAAAACTGTTTTTT. Translating it yields CATRGGGSNEKLFF. V gene TRBV24-1 combines with J gene TRBJ1-4; no clear D gene. Germline lookup yields CDR1 KGHDR and CDR2 SFDVKD. The CDR3 length is 14 residues. Trimming left V 7 bases short and J 3 bases short, with 11 bases between.